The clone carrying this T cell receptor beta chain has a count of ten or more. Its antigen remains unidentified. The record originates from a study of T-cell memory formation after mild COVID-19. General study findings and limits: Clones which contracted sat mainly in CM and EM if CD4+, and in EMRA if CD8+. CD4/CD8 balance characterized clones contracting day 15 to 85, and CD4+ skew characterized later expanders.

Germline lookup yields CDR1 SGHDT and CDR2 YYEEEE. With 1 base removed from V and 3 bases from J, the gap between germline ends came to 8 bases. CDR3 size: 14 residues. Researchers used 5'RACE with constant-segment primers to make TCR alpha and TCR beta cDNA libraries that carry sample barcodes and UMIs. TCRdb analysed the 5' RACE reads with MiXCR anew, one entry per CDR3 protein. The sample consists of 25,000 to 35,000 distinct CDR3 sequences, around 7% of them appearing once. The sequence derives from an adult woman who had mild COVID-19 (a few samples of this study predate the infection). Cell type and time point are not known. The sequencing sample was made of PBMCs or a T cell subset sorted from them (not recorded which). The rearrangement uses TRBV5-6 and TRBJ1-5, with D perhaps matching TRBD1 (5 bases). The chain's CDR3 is CASSLQGINQPQHF. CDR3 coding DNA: TGTGCCAGCAGCTTGCAGGGTATCAATCAGCCCCAGCATTTT.